This passage covers 26 T cell receptor beta chains from one sample sequenced in a study of vaccination effects on CD4 cells after COVID-19 (dated by TCRdb to between 2022 and 2023). In the ViraFEST assay, PBMC were stimulated with viral peptide pools, and TCR sequencing was then used to find antigen-specific CD4+ T cell clonotypes based on their expansion. After about 10 days of culture, CD4+ T cells were isolated with the EasySep CD4+ T cell isolation kit. Two doses of either the BNT162b2 or the mRNA-1273 mRNA SARS-CoV-2 vaccine were administered to participants. The library was produced with the immunoSEQ multiplex PCR assay. TCRdb limited this immuneACCESS table to in-frame rearrangements with V and J called. A share of clones is missing; checked studies link under half to unresolved V genes, and the rest is unexplained. This sample lists 25,000 to 40,000 clones; roughly 63% were detected once. Clones ranked in the top ten supply 8% to 9% of the sample.

Which antigens these TCRs recognize remains unknown. The sequences come from CD4+ T cells from PBMCs cultured with SARS-CoV-2 spike peptides, collected after COVID-19 vaccination. What the cell subset or site label conveys for this sample: SARS-CoV-2 spike overlapping peptide pool stimulation. The receptors stem from a human donor who received a COVID-19 vaccine.

This clone was observed a few times. V and J are TRBV6-5 and TRBJ2-7; D ambiguous. Trimming cost V 6 bases and J 1 base, with 13 bases left between them. This CDR3 contains 14 residues. Per germline, CDR1 MNHEY and CDR2 SVGAGI. CDR3 sequence (DNA): TGTGCCAGCAGGCAAACAGTTTTTTCCTACGAGCAGTACTTC. It translates to CASRQTVFSYEQYF.

The chain combines TRBV5-1 with TRBJ2-3; TRBD1 matches at 9 bases. The length of the CDR3 is 14 residues. J gave up 3 bases and V 4 bases, and 3 bases lay outside the gene matches. The germline CDR1 and CDR2 sequences are SGHRS and YFSETQ. CDR3 nucleotides: TGCGCCAGCAGCCCCGGGACAGGGACAGATACGCAGTATTTT. This encodes CASSPGTGTDTQYF.

This chain links TRBV12-3 or TRBV12-4 with TRBJ2-5; TRBD1 might be the D (6 bases). Trimming shortened V by 3 bases and J by 4 bases, and 9 bases separated the two germline ends. The CDR3 contains 13 residues. The CDR3 loop is CASSFQGSETQYF. Here the CDR3 DNA reads TGTGCCAGCAGTTTTCAGGGGTCAGAGACCCAGTACTTC.

In its sample, this clone was seen a few times. This chain uses TRBV11-2 with TRBJ1-1; D gene unclear. The V end was cut by 0 bases, the J end by 5 bases, with 16 bases between. Germline CDR1 is SGHAT and CDR2 is FQNNGV. The CDR3 runs 16 residues. CDR3 protein: CASSLELGKARTEAFF. DNA of the CDR3: TGTGCCAGCAGCTTAGAGTTAGGTAAGGCAAGGACTGAAGCTTTCTTT.

The rearrangement uses TRBV3-1 (or the pseudogene TRBV3-2) and TRBJ2-7; a weak D match, TRBD2 (6 bases). With 4 bases removed from V and 2 bases from J, the gap between germline ends came to 18 bases. Germline V gives CDR1 LGHDT, CDR2 YNNKEL (reference sequence). The CDR3 runs 16 residues. CDR3 nucleotide sequence: TGTGCCAGCAGCCCCCCCGGGACTCCCACAGCCTACGAGCAGTACTTC. Protein sequence: CASSPPGTPTAYEQYF.

Only a few counts were recorded for this clone. The chain recombines TRBV3-1 (or the pseudogene TRBV3-2) with TRBJ2-2; TRBD2 might be the D (5 bases). CDR3 length: 16 residues. The germline CDR1 and CDR2 sequences are LGHDT and YNNKEL (reference sequence). Trimming left V 1 base short and J 1 base short, with 10 bases between. In nucleotides, the CDR3 is TGTGCCAGCAGCCAAGGGCCAGCGGTGAACACCGGGGAGCTGTTTTTT. It is translated as CASSQGPAVNTGELFF.

This clone was detected only a few times. This chain connects TRBV6-6 to TRBJ2-2; 8 bases are a match to TRBD2. Germline CDR1 and CDR2: MNHNY and SVGAGI (reference sequence). This CDR3 region has 16 residues. The V and J ends lost 6 bases and 4 bases, in that order; junction bases with no gene match: 10. The CDR3 protein is CASSLGRGAATGELFF. For the CDR3, the DNA is TGTGCCAGCAGCCTGGGGCGGGGGGCGGCCACCGGGGAGCTGTTTTTT.

The sample holds a few counts of this clone. The CDR3 nucleotides are TGTGCCAGTAGTCGACAGGGTAGGGGTTCTGGAGCTTTCTTT. Translated, it gives CASSRQGRGSGAFF. The chain carries TRBV19 and TRBJ1-1; 7 positions match TRBD1. This CDR3 has 14 residues. Losses at the gene ends were 5 bases for V and 10 bases for J; bases not matched to a gene: 13. Germline V CDR1 and CDR2: LNHDA, SQIVND (reference sequence).

V and J are TRBV27 and TRBJ2-5; D possibly uses TRBD1 or TRBD2 (5 bases each). CDR1 is MNHEY, CDR2 SMNVEV, per germline (reference sequence). The CDR3 length is 13 residues. The V end was cut by 9 bases, the J end by 5 bases, with 16 bases between. The CDR3 DNA reads as TGTGCCAGTAAGAACCAGGGACGGGAGACCCAGTACTTC. Translated, it gives CASKNQGRETQYF.

The J gene is TRBJ2-2, the V gene TRBV7-9; TRBD2 agrees at 10 bases. The CDR3 sequence is 18 residues long. CDR1 and CDR2 (germline): SEHNR, FQNEAQ (reference sequence). V gave up 6 bases and J gave up 0 bases; unmatched junction bases: 10. CDR3 sequence: CASRKREREGPNTGELFF. CDR3 nucleotides: TGTGCCAGCAGGAAAAGAGAGCGGGAGGGCCCGAACACCGGGGAGCTGTTTTTT.

The chain combines TRBV6-5 with TRBJ1-6; 8 nucleotides line up with TRBD1. CDR3 length: 14 residues. The trim removed 6 bases at V and 11 bases at J, leaving 9 bases unmatched. Germline V gene sequence: CDR1 MNHEY, CDR2 SVGAGI. The CDR3 reads CASRPPGQVTPLHF. CDR3 in DNA: TGTGCCAGCAGACCACCGGGACAGGTTACACCCCTCCACTTT.

V usage is TRBV4-1 and J usage is TRBJ2-1, with D uncertain. The CDR3 is 15 amino acids. Germline CDR1 reads MGHRA; CDR2 reads YSYEKL. Trimming shortened V by 1 base and J by 0 bases, and 7 bases separated the two germline ends. CDR3 amino acids: CASSQGPSSYNEQFF. Here the CDR3 DNA reads TGCGCCAGCAGCCAAGGACCTAGCTCCTACAATGAGCAGTTCTTC.

The chain joins TRBV4-2 to TRBJ2-3; 16 bases agree with TRBD2. Germline values: CDR1 LGHNA, CDR2 YNFKEQ. CDR3 size: 16 residues. The ends lost 4 bases at V and 6 bases at J; junction bases unmatched: 4. The CDR3 protein is CASSPGTSGGADTQYF. CDR3 DNA: TGTGCCAGCAGCCCAGGGACTAGCGGGGGGGCCGATACGCAGTATTTT.

The chain uses TRBV4-1 and TRBJ2-1; D uncertain. Trimming cost V 3 bases and J 0 bases, with 12 bases left between them. Germline CDR1 is MGHRA and CDR2 is YSYEKL. The CDR3 runs to 16 residues. The CDR3 DNA is TGCGCCAGCAGCCAGAACGCGATTAGCTCCTACAATGAGCAGTTCTTC. Its protein product is CASSQNAISSYNEQFF.

V usage is TRBV19 and J usage is TRBJ1-2, with D possibly being TRBD1 (6 bases). The germline V gene has CDR1 LNHDA and CDR2 SQIVND (reference sequence). Trimming removed 5 bases at V and 0 bases at J, with 10 bases between. CDR3 size: 14 residues. The CDR3, as DNA: TGTGCCAGTAGTCCGGGACACTCTAACTATGGCTACACCTTC. Translation: CASSPGHSNYGYTF.

This rearrangement joins TRBV19 to TRBJ2-7; TRBD1 agrees at 10 bases. Germline assignment: CDR1 LNHDA and CDR2 SQIVND (reference sequence). Trimming took 4 bases from V and 6 from J; bases not matched to a gene: 9. The CDR3 is 15 amino acids. This chain's CDR3 is CASSTTGTGVAEQYF. CDR3 DNA sequence: TGTGCCAGTAGTACCACCGGGACAGGGGTGGCCGAGCAGTACTTC.

The CDR3: CASSESQGWHTQYF. The CDR3, as DNA: TGTGCCAGTAGTGAGTCCCAGGGTTGGCATACGCAGTATTTT. This rearrangement joins TRBV19 to TRBJ2-3, with a tentative D call TRBD1 (5 bases). Deletions cut 5 bases from V and 7 bases from J, with 16 bases between. The CDR3 length is 14 residues. Germline lookup yields CDR1 LNHDA and CDR2 SQIVND (reference sequence).

The chain carries TRBV18 and TRBJ1-6, with a tentative D call TRBD1 (6 bases). The V end was cut by 2 bases, the J end by 5 bases, with 10 bases between. CDR3 length equals 15 residues. The V gene's germline CDR1 is KGHSH and CDR2 LQKENI. DNA of the CDR3: TGTGCCAGCTCACCAGGAAGGACAGATAATTCACCCCTCCACTTT. It encodes CASSPGRTDNSPLHF.

This CDR3 reads CASSQVQGMRGYTF. The CDR3 DNA follows: TGTGCCAGCAGCCAAGTTCAGGGTATGCGGGGCTACACCTTC. J is TRBJ1-2 and V is TRBV3-1 (or the pseudogene TRBV3-2); the D gene is possibly TRBD1 (5 bases). With 1 base removed from V and 8 bases from J, the gap between germline ends came to 14 bases. Germline V gives CDR1 LGHDT, CDR2 YNNKEL (reference sequence). CDR3 size: 14 residues.

The rearrangement joins TRBV10-1 to TRBJ2-1, with D perhaps matching TRBD2 (6 bases). Per the germline V gene, CDR1 is WNHNN and CDR2 is SYGVQD (reference sequence). The length of the CDR3 is 14 residues. The V gene lost 0 bases and the J gene lost 9 bases, with 12 bases spanning the gap. The CDR3 protein is CASSESGPEGEQFF. The CDR3 coding sequence is TGCGCCAGCAGTGAGTCGGGCCCGGAGGGTGAGCAGTTCTTC.

Only one count was recorded for this clone. CDR3 coding DNA: TGCGCCAGCAGTGACCGGGAGACGGAAGAGACCCAGTACTTC. Amino acid sequence: CASSDRETEETQYF. The chain has TRBV10-1 and TRBJ2-5; a possible D gene is TRBD2 (6 bases). Trimming took 3 bases from V and 3 from J, leaving 11 bases between them. Germline lookup yields CDR1 WNHNN and CDR2 SYGVQD (reference sequence). This CDR3 region has 14 residues.

This clone showed up just a few times. The rearrangement links TRBV18 to TRBJ2-6, with D possibly TRBD1 on 6 matching bases. The CDR3 sequence is 18 residues long. V shed 2 bases and J shed 2 bases, with 16 bases lying between them. Per germline, CDR1 KGHSH and CDR2 LQKENI. The CDR3 loop is CASSPIVPTGTGANVLTF. In DNA form, the CDR3 reads TGTGCCAGCTCACCAATCGTCCCAACAGGGACTGGGGCCAACGTCCTGACTTTC.

This sequence joins TRBV5-1 and TRBJ2-7, with 9 bases lining up with TRBD1. With V trimmed by 3 bases and J by 1 base, 5 bases remained unmatched. Germline values: CDR1 SGHRS, CDR2 YFSETQ. The CDR3 is 15 amino acids. The CDR3 bases are TGCGCCAGCAGCTCCCGACAGGGGGAATCCTACGAGCAGTACTTC. It translates to CASSSRQGESYEQYF.

This clone is a singleton in its sample. The chain combines TRBV15 with TRBJ2-5; 9 bases map to TRBD1. This CDR3 spans 14 amino acids. Germline assignment: CDR1 LNHNV and CDR2 YYDKDF (reference sequence). Trimming cost V 9 bases and J 4 bases; bases outside gene matches: 9. CDR3 bases: TGTGCCACAAGACCGGGACAGGGAGGAGAGACCCAGTACTTC. Its protein is CATRPGQGGETQYF.

The V gene is TRBV19, the J gene TRBJ2-2; unclear D gene. The V gene lost 7 bases and the J gene lost 1 base, with 7 bases spanning the gap. Germline V gene sequence: CDR1 LNHDA, CDR2 SQIVND (reference sequence). The CDR3 runs to 13 residues. The CDR3 loop is CASNNVNTGELFF. The CDR3 nucleotides read TGTGCCAGTAATAATGTGAACACCGGGGAGCTGTTTTTT. The variable domain in full, completed from reference TRBV19 and TRBJ2-2, reads DGGITQSPKYLFRKEGQNVTLSCEQNLNHDAMYWYRQDPGQGLRLIYYSQIVNDFQKGDIAEGYSVSREKKESFPLTVTSAQKNPTAFYLCASNNVNTGELFFGEGSRLTVL.

V and J are TRBV6-1 and TRBJ2-2; 10 bases line up with TRBD1. Trimming removed 4 bases from V and 6 bases from J; junction bases left unmatched: 8. The CDR3 has 16 residues. CDR1 and CDR2 from the germline V gene are MNHNS and SASEGT. CDR3 protein: CASSAGQGVVAGELFF. The CDR3 DNA follows: TGTGCCAGCAGTGCCGGACAGGGGGTTGTGGCCGGGGAGCTGTTTTTT.